Reported below is one T cell receptor beta chain. The target antigen is unknown. Clones were sequenced by immunoSEQ multiplex PCR, and TCRdb holds only the in-frame ones, with some missing. The data hold 2 million to 2.5 million clones, with more than 80% observed a single time. The data originate from a study of shared clonotypes between healthy human individuals. Study results and caveats: Researchers sampled only blood; tissue repertoires likely differ.

Germline CDR1 reads SGHRS; CDR2 reads YFSETQ. There are 17 residues in the CDR3. Unmatched junction bases numbered 14, after V lost 3 bases and J lost 5 bases. The sequencing sample was made of naive CD4+ T cells from PBMCs. Subset indicated: CD45RA+ positively selected. This clonotype was sampled from a young man in good health. Some clones in this sample may be carry-over from other donors' samples. This chain joins TRBV5-1 and TRBJ2-1; 7 nucleotides line up with TRBD2. The CDR3 bases are TGCGCCAGCAGCTCACAAACAGCGCGGGAGTGGGACAATGAGCAGTTCTTC. This sequence encodes CASSSQTAREWDNEQFF.